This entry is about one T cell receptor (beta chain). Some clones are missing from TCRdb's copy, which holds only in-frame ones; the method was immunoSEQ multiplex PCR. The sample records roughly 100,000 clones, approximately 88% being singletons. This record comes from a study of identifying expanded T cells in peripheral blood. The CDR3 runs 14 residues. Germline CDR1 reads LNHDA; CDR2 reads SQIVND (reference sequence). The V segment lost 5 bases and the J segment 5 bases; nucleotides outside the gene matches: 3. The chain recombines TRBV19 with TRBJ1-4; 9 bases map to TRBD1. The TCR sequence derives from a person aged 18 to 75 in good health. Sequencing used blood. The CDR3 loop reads CASSRQGGNEKLFF. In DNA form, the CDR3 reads TGTGCCAGTAGTCGACAGGGGGGGAATGAAAAACTGTTTTTT.